This entry lists 9 T cell receptor beta chains sequenced from one sample in a study of blood T cell repertoires in COVID-19. Profiled with immunoSEQ multiplex PCR; TCRdb holds only in-frame clones, not every one. Of approximately 200,000 clones in the sample, more than 80% were seen once. The sample comprised peripheral blood. Receptors originate from a woman older than 75 with COVID-19, enrolled during active disease.

This chain connects TRBV19 to TRBJ1-1; D is ambiguous. Trimming pared 8 bases from V and 2 bases from J, leaving 9 bases between. CDR3 length equals 12 residues. CDR1 is LNHDA and CDR2 is SQIVND in the germline V gene (reference sequence). CDR3: CASRHFNTEAFF. The CDR3 DNA is TGTGCCAGTCGACACTTCAACACTGAAGCTTTCTTT. Combining the CDR3 with reference TRBV19 and TRBJ1-1 gives the whole variable domain DGGITQSPKYLFRKEGQNVTLSCEQNLNHDAMYWYRQDPGQGLRLIYYSQIVNDFQKGDIAEGYSVSREKKESFPLTVTSAQKNPTAFYLCASRHFNTEAFFGQGTRLTVV.

The chain recombines TRBV6-5 with TRBJ1-3; possibly TRBD1 for D (5 bases). With 6 bases removed from V and 0 bases from J, the gap between germline ends came to 12 bases. The CDR3 sequence is 15 residues long. CDR1 and CDR2 (germline): MNHEY, SVGAGI. The CDR3 DNA reads TGTGCCAGCAGAGGAGGGGTTTACTCTGGAAACACCATATATTTT. It translates to CASRGGVYSGNTIYF.

Details on this clone: Additional DNA sequences in this sample encode the identical CDR3. The chain recombines TRBV9 with TRBJ1-1, with 9 bases identical to TRBD1. Germline V CDR1 and CDR2: SGDLS, YYNGEE. J gave up 4 bases and V 3 bases, and 4 bases lay outside the gene matches. This CDR3 contains 14 residues. The CDR3 nucleotides are TGTGCCAGCAGCGCACAGGGGGCAGGCACTGAAGCTTTCTTT. Protein product: CASSAQGAGTEAFF.

The chain links TRBV19 to TRBJ2-4, with D possibly matching TRBD2 (5 bases). The CDR3 extends over 13 amino acids. The V and J ends lost 3 bases and 8 bases respectively, with 11 bases between them. The germline gives CDR1 LNHDA, CDR2 SQIVND (reference sequence). This CDR3 reads CASSMDGMYIQYF. For the CDR3, the DNA is TGTGCCAGTAGTATGGACGGGATGTACATTCAGTACTTC.

The rearrangement joins TRBV27 to TRBJ1-4; no firm D call. Trimming pared 5 bases from V and 2 bases from J, leaving 12 bases between. Germline CDR1 MNHEY, CDR2 SMNVEV (reference sequence). The CDR3 has 15 amino acids. The CDR3 loop reads CASSPTVPTNEKLFF. The CDR3 bases are TGTGCCAGCAGTCCTACAGTTCCCACTAATGAAAAACTGTTTTTT. The variable domain in full, completed from reference TRBV27 and TRBJ1-4, reads EAQVTQNPRYLITVTGKKLTVTCSQNMNHEYMSWYRQDPGLGLRQIYYSMNVEVTDKGDVPEGYKVSRKEKRNFPLILESPSPNQTSLYFCASSPTVPTNEKLFFGSGTQLSVL.

The chain uses TRBV18 and TRBJ1-1; no reliable D call. Trimming pared 3 bases from V and 4 bases from J, leaving 12 bases between. The germline CDR1 and CDR2 sequences are KGHSH and LQKENI. The CDR3 has 14 residues. The CDR3 loop is CASSPPSVLTEAFF. The DNA for the CDR3 is TGTGCCAGCTCACCCCCATCCGTACTCACTGAAGCTTTCTTT. The full variable domain, completed using reference TRBV18 and TRBJ1-1, is NAGVMQNPRHLVRRRGQEARLRCSPMKGHSHVYWYRQLPEEGLKFMVYLQKENIIDESGMPKERFSAEFPKEGPSILRIQQVVRGDSAAYFCASSPPSVLTEAFFGQGTRLTVV.

The J gene is TRBJ2-3, the V gene TRBV11-3; 7 nucleotides line up with TRBD2. Germline CDR1 SGHNT, CDR2 YENEEA. V lost 1 base to trimming and J lost 4 bases; unmatched junction nucleotides: 2. The CDR3 consists of 14 residues. The CDR3 nucleotides read TGTGCCAGCAGCTTAGGTGCGGGGGCAGATACGCAGTATTTT. Its protein is CASSLGAGADTQYF.

This chain joins TRBV10-3 and TRBJ1-1; 7 bases are shared with TRBD1. The CDR3 runs 13 residues. Trimming took 9 bases from V and 2 from J; bases not matched to a gene: 6. CDR1 and CDR2 (germline): ENHRY, SYGVKD. In nucleotides, the CDR3 is TGTGCCATTACCGGGACAGTCAACACTGAAGCTTTCTTT. The encoded protein is CAITGTVNTEAFF.

This sequence joins TRBV19 and TRBJ1-5, with TRBD1 identical over 7 bases. Per the germline V gene, CDR1 is LNHDA and CDR2 is SQIVND (reference sequence). CDR3 size: 18 residues. Germline trimming cut 4 bases from V and 5 bases from J; bases unmatched to any gene: 17. In DNA form, the CDR3 reads TGTGCCAGTAGTACCCTGACAGGGTTTTATCCGGGATATCAGCCCCAGCATTTT. Amino acids: CASSTLTGFYPGYQPQHF.